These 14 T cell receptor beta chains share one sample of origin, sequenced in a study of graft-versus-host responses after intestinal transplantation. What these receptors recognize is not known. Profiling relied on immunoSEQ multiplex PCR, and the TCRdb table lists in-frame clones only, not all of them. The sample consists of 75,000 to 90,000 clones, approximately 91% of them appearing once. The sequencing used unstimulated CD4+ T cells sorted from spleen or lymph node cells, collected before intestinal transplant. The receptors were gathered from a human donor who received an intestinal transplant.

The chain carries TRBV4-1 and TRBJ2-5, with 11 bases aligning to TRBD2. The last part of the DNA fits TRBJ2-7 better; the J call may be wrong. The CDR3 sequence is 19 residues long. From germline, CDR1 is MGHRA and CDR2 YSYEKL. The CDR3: CASSQEFLAGGTSSYEQYF. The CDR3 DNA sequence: TGCGCCAGCAGCCAAGAGTTCTTAGCGGGGGGGACCAGCTCCTACGAGCAGTACTTC.

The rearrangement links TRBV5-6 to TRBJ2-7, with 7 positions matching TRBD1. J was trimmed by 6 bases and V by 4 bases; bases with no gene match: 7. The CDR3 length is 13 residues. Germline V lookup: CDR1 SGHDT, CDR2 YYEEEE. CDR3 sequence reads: CASSLDRFSEQYF. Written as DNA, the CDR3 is TGTGCCAGCAGCCTGGACAGGTTTTCCGAGCAGTACTTC.

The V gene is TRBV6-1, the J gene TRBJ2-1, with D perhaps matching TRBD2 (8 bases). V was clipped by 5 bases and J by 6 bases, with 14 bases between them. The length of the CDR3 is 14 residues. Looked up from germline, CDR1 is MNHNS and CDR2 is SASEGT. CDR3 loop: CASSTTGTSNEQFF. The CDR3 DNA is TGTGCCAGCAGTACGACAGGGACTAGCAATGAGCAGTTCTTC.

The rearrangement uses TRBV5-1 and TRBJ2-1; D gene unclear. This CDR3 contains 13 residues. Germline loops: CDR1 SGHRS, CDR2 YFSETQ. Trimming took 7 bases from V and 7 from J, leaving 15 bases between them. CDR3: CASSPEPGNEQFF. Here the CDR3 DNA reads TGCGCCAGCTCCCCCGAACCCGGGAATGAGCAGTTCTTC.

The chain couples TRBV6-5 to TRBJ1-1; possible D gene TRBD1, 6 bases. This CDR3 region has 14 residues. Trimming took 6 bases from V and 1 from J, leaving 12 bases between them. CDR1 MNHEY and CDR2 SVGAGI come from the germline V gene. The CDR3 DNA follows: TGTGCCAGCAGCTACCAGGGGCCGAACACTGAAGCTTTCTTT. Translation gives CASSYQGPNTEAFF.

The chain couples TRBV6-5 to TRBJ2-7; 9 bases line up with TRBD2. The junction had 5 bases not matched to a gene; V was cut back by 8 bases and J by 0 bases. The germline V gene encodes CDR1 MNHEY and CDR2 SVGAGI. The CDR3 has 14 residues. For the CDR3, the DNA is TGTGCCAGCCAGACTAGCGGTAGCTCCTACGAGCAGTACTTC. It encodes CASQTSGSSYEQYF.

The CDR3 DNA sequence: TGCAGCGTTGACAGGGAACGGACTGAAGCTTTCTTT. Its protein is CSVDRERTEAFF. The chain employs TRBV29-1 and TRBJ1-1; D is possibly TRBD1 (5 bases). Germline values: CDR1 SQVTM, CDR2 ANQGSEA. Trimming cost V 3 bases and J 5 bases, with 10 bases left between them. This CDR3 spans 12 amino acids.

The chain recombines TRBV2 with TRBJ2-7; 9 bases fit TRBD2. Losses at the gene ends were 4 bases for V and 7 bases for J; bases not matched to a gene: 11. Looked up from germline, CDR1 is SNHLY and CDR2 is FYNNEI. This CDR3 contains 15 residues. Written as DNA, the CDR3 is TGTGCCAGCAGTGCGCCTAGCGGGGCACTTTTAGAGCAGTACTTC. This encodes CASSAPSGALLEQYF.

In nucleotides, the CDR3 is TGTGCCAGCATAACACAGGCCTCCTACGAGCAGTACTTC. Protein sequence: CASITQASYEQYF. V and J are TRBV25-1 and TRBJ2-7; D possibly corresponds to TRBD1 (5 bases). V lost 7 bases to trimming and J lost 0 bases, with 10 bases between them. The CDR3 runs 13 residues. Per the germline V gene, CDR1 is MGHDK and CDR2 is SYGVNS.

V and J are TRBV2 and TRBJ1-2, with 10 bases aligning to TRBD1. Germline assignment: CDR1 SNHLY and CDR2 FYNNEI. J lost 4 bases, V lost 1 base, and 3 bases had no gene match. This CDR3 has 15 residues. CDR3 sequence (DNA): TGTGCCAGCAGTGAAGACGGGACAGGGGTCTATGGCTACACCTTC. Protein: CASSEDGTGVYGYTF.

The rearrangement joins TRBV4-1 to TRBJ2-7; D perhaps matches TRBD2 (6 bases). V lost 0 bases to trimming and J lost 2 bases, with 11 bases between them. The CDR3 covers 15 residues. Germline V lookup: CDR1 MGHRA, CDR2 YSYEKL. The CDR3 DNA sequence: TGCGCCAGCAGCCAAGAGTTGACTAGAACCTACGAGCAGTACTTC. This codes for CASSQELTRTYEQYF.

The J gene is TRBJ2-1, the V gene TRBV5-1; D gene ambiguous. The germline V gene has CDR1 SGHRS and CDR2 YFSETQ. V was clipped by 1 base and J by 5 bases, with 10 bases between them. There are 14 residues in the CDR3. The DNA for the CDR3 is TGCGCCAGCAGCTTGATGAGCTCTAACAATGAGCAGTTCTTC. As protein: CASSLMSSNNEQFF.

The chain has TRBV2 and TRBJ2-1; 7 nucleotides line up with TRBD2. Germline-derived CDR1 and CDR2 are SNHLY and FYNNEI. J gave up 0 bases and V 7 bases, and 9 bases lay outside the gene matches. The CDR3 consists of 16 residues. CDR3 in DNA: TGTGCCAGCACCCGACAAGCGGGGAGCTCCTACAATGAGCAGTTCTTC. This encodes CASTRQAGSSYNEQFF. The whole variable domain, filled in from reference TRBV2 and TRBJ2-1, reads EPEVTQTPSHQVTQMGQEVILRCVPISNHLYFYWYRQILGQKVEFLVSFYNNEISEKSEIFDDQFSVERPDGSNFTLKIRSTKLEDSAMYFCASTRQAGSSYNEQFFGPGTRLTVL.

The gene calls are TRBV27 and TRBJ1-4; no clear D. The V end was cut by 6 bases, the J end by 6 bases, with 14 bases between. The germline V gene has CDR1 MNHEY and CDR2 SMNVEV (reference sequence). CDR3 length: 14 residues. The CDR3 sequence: CASRTWEGDEKLFF. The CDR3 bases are TGTGCCAGCAGGACGTGGGAGGGAGATGAAAAACTGTTTTTT.